This T cell receptor (beta chain) was sequenced during a study of CD8+ T cells in alopecia areata. Whole-study context: At a dose of 5 to 10 mg twice daily, oral tofacitinib was given to treated patients. Patients in the study were on tofacitinib for 6 to 18 months, then off it for 6 months.

The CDR3 covers 15 residues. V lost 0 bases and J 4 bases, leaving 12 bases between the germline ends. Extracted RNA was reverse transcribed, and the resulting cDNA served as sequencing template. Some clones are missing from TCRdb's copy, which holds only in-frame ones; the method was immunoSEQ multiplex PCR. Of 150,000 or so clones listed, about 46% are singletons. Sequences were derived from CD8+ T cells sorted from blood, sampled at week 0. The sequence was obtained from a human donor with alopecia areata. The chain has TRBV23-1 and TRBJ1-2, with D tentatively TRBD1 (6 bases). TRBV23-1 is given ORF status, its function remaining uncertain. The CDR3 nucleotides are TGCGCCAGCAGTCAATCGGGGGGGCGCGTCTATGGCTACACCTTC. Translation: CASSQSGGRVYGYTF.